This TCR beta chain was identified in a study of cytomegalovirus exposure and HLA in healthy donors. Regarding the study as a whole: Reports credit the classifier with highly specific, highly sensitive diagnosis of cytomegalovirus status.

The PCR contained 60 Vbeta and 13 Jbeta primers. The protocol was immunoSEQ multiplex PCR, while the TCRdb copy is restricted to in-frame clones and leaves out a portion. The data show around 260,000 clones, under 90% seen once. Comments on this clone: Its antigen is not identified.

Germline V CDR1 and CDR2: SNHLY, FYNNEI. The ends lost 10 bases at V and 7 bases at J; junction bases unmatched: 16. This CDR3 has 15 residues. The genes are TRBV2 and TRBJ1-3; 7 bases fit TRBD1. This sequence originates from a girl aged 2 to 10 in good health and CMV-seronegative. Sequencing was performed on PBMCs. In DNA form, the CDR3 reads TGTGCCATCCGGTCAGGGGGAGTCGTATGGAACACCATATATTTT. Translated: CAIRSGGVVWNTIYF.